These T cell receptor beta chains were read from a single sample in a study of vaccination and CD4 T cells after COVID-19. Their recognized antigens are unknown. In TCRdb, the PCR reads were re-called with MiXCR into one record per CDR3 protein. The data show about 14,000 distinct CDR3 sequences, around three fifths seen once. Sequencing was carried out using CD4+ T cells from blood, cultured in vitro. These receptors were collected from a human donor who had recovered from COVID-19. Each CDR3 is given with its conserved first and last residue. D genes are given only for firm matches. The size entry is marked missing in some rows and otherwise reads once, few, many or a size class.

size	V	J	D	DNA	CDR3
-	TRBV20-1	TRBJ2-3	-	TGCAGTGCTAGAGATCCACATGTTAGTTACACAGATACGCAGTATTTT	CSARDPHVSYTDTQYF
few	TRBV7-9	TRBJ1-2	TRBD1	TGTGCCAGCAGCTTACCGACCAGGGGGTCCTATGGCTACACCTTC	CASSLPTRGSYGYTF
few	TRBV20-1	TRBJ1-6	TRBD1	TGCAGTGCTGAGGACAGGCTACCCAATTCACCCCTCCACTTT	CSAEDRLPNSPLHF
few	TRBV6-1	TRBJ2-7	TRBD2	TGTGCCAGCAGAGGCGTGACTAGCGGGTCTTCCTACGAGCAGTACTTC	CASRGVTSGSSYEQYF
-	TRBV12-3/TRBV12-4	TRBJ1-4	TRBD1	TGTGCCAGCAGTTTAGGGCAGGGGGGTGAAAAACTGTTTTTT	CASSLGQGGEKLFF
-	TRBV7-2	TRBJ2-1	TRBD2	TGTGCCAGCAGCTCCCAGCGGGGGGCCGGACGGTTCTTC	CASSSQRGAGRFF
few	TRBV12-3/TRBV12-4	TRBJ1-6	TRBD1	TGTGCCAGCAGGCCATGGACAGGGAACTCACCCCTCCACTTT	CASRPWTGNSPLHF
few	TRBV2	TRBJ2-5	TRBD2	TGTGCCAGCAGTCTAGCGGAAGAGACCCAGTACTTC	CASSLAEETQYF
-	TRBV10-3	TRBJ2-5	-	TGTGCCATCAGGGACACCGTCCAAGAGACCCAGTACTTC	CAIRDTVQETQYF
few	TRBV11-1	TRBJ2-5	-	TGTGCCAGCAGCCAGGGTCACCAAGAGACCCAGTACTTC	CASSQGHQETQYF
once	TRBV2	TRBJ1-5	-	TGTGCCAGCAGTGGAAGGGCTCAGCCCCAGCATTTT	CASSGRAQPQHF
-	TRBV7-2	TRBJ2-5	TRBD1	TGTGCCAGCAGCTCCCGACAGGGGGCGGAGACCCAGTACTTC	CASSSRQGAETQYF
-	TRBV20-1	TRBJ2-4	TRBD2	TGCAGTGCCACAGCGGGATGGGGAAACATTCAGTACTTC	CSATAGWGNIQYF
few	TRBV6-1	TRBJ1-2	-	TGTGCCAGCAGTGAACGGAGGGATGGCTACACCTTC	CASSERRDGYTF